The rows below give T cell receptor beta chains drawn from one sample of a study of blood T cell repertoires in COVID-19. Here immunoSEQ multiplex PCR was the method, and the copy in TCRdb shows in-frame clones only, minus some. The profile covers about 170,000 clones, with roughly four fifths appearing a single time and roughly 7.1% taken by the ten largest. The source material was peripheral blood. The receptors were sampled from a man aged 35-49 years who had recovered from COVID-19. Each CDR3 is given with its conserved first and last residue. D genes are given only for firm matches. A row's size may be missing; if present it is once, few, many or a size class.

v_call: TRBV28
d_call: TRBD2
j_call: TRBJ2-1
clone_size: .
cdr3_aa: CASLLAGGTEQFF
cdr3_nt: TGTGCCAGTTTACTAGCGGGAGGCACTGAGCAGTTCTTC

v_call: TRBV3-1/TRBV3-2
d_call: .
j_call: TRBJ2-3
clone_size: .
cdr3_aa: CASSQDPLAGDTQYF
cdr3_nt: TGTGCCAGCAGCCAAGATCCTCTAGCAGGAGATACGCAGTATTTT

v_call: TRBV11-2
d_call: .
j_call: TRBJ2-1
clone_size: once
cdr3_aa: CASSRGYNEQFF
cdr3_nt: TGTGCCAGCAGCCGGGGCTACAATGAGCAGTTCTTC

v_call: TRBV3-1/TRBV3-2
d_call: TRBD2
j_call: TRBJ2-2
clone_size: .
cdr3_aa: CASRPTSGRETGELFF
cdr3_nt: TGTGCCAGCAGGCCGACTAGCGGGAGAGAGACCGGGGAGCTGTTTTTT

v_call: TRBV7-9
d_call: .
j_call: TRBJ2-7
clone_size: .
cdr3_aa: CASSSHQGIGEQYF
cdr3_nt: TGTGCCAGCAGCTCCCATCAGGGAATCGGCGAGCAGTACTTC

v_call: TRBV6-5
d_call: TRBD1
j_call: TRBJ2-7
clone_size: .
cdr3_aa: CASSSTGGGPYEQYF
cdr3_nt: TGTGCCAGCAGCTCCACAGGGGGTGGACCCTACGAGCAGTACTTC

v_call: TRBV6-5
d_call: .
j_call: TRBJ2-3
clone_size: .
cdr3_aa: CASRRGPTDTQYF
cdr3_nt: TGTGCCAGCAGAAGGGGCCCCACAGATACGCAGTATTTT

v_call: TRBV4-2
d_call: TRBD2
j_call: TRBJ2-1
clone_size: .
cdr3_aa: CASSLYAASGSGSYNEQFF
cdr3_nt: TGTGCCAGCAGCCTCTATGCCGCTAGCGGGAGTGGGTCCTACAATGAGCAGTTCTTC

v_call: TRBV7-2
d_call: TRBD2
j_call: TRBJ2-7
clone_size: .
cdr3_aa: CASSLDTGLGEQYF
cdr3_nt: TGTGCCAGCAGCTTGGATACGGGACTAGGCGAGCAGTACTTC

v_call: TRBV6-5
d_call: .
j_call: TRBJ1-2
clone_size: .
cdr3_aa: CASSYGQAAYGYTF
cdr3_nt: TGTGCCAGCAGTTACGGACAAGCAGCCTATGGCTACACCTTC

v_call: TRBV14
d_call: .
j_call: TRBJ2-1
clone_size: .
cdr3_aa: CASSLGLHNEQFF
cdr3_nt: TGTGCCAGCAGCCTCGGACTCCACAATGAGCAGTTCTTC

v_call: TRBV20-1
d_call: TRBD1
j_call: TRBJ2-7
clone_size: once
cdr3_aa: CSASSGTGKSYEQYF
cdr3_nt: TGCAGTGCTAGTTCCGGGACAGGGAAATCCTACGAGCAGTACTTC

v_call: TRBV28
d_call: .
j_call: TRBJ1-6
clone_size: .
cdr3_aa: CASTLRGAWSPLHF
cdr3_nt: TGTGCCAGCACCCTCAGGGGCGCTTGGTCACCCCTCCACTTT

v_call: TRBV5-1
d_call: TRBD1
j_call: TRBJ1-1
clone_size: .
cdr3_aa: CASSFPPGTGVNTEAFF
cdr3_nt: TGCGCCAGCAGCTTTCCTCCCGGGACAGGGGTGAACACTGAAGCTTTCTTT

v_call: TRBV24-1
d_call: .
j_call: TRBJ2-3
clone_size: .
cdr3_aa: CATTWSGDTQYF
cdr3_nt: TGTGCCACCACCTGGAGTGGAGATACGCAGTATTTT

v_call: TRBV30
d_call: TRBD1
j_call: TRBJ2-7
clone_size: .
cdr3_aa: CAWSKDRGLPYEQYF
cdr3_nt: TGTGCCTGGAGTAAGGACAGGGGGCTTCCCTACGAGCAGTACTTC

v_call: TRBV6-5
d_call: .
j_call: TRBJ2-2
clone_size: once
cdr3_aa: CASSYSTGNTGELFF
cdr3_nt: TGTGCCAGCAGTTACTCGACAGGAAACACCGGGGAGCTGTTTTTT

v_call: TRBV6-6
d_call: TRBD1
j_call: TRBJ2-1
clone_size: .
cdr3_aa: CASSSTGAYNEQFF
cdr3_nt: TGTGCCAGCAGTTCGACAGGGGCCTACAATGAGCAGTTCTTC

v_call: TRBV7-9
d_call: .
j_call: TRBJ1-2
clone_size: .
cdr3_aa: CASSPPPTGIATYGYTF
cdr3_nt: TGTGCCAGCAGCCCTCCTCCTACAGGAATCGCGACGTATGGCTACACCTTC

v_call: TRBV12-3/TRBV12-4
d_call: .
j_call: TRBJ2-7
clone_size: .
cdr3_aa: CASSPGFSYEQYF
cdr3_nt: TGTGCCAGCAGTCCCGGGTTTTCCTACGAGCAGTACTTC

v_call: TRBV18
d_call: .
j_call: TRBJ2-1
clone_size: .
cdr3_aa: CASSPSGNEQFF
cdr3_nt: TGTGCCAGCTCACCCTCAGGCAATGAGCAGTTCTTC

v_call: TRBV30
d_call: .
j_call: TRBJ1-4
clone_size: .
cdr3_aa: CAWSLETNEKLFF
cdr3_nt: TGTGCCTGGAGTCTGGAGACTAATGAAAAACTGTTTTTT

v_call: TRBV28
d_call: TRBD2
j_call: TRBJ2-3
clone_size: .
cdr3_aa: CASSVSGRSSDTQYF
cdr3_nt: TGTGCCAGCAGTGTTAGCGGGAGGAGTTCAGATACGCAGTATTTT

v_call: TRBV28
d_call: .
j_call: TRBJ1-2
clone_size: .
cdr3_aa: CASSLPRGGTYGYTF
cdr3_nt: TGTGCCAGCAGTTTACCCCGGGGAGGCACCTATGGCTACACCTTC

v_call: TRBV4-3
d_call: TRBD2
j_call: TRBJ2-1
clone_size: .
cdr3_aa: CASSPSTSGLRRGQFF
cdr3_nt: TGCGCCAGCAGCCCTTCGACTAGCGGGTTAAGACGAGGGCAGTTCTTC

v_call: TRBV27
d_call: .
j_call: TRBJ2-2
clone_size: few
cdr3_aa: CASSPVRAGELFF
cdr3_nt: TGTGCCAGCAGTCCCGTCCGAGCCGGGGAGCTGTTTTTT

v_call: TRBV6-2/TRBV6-3
d_call: .
j_call: TRBJ2-3
clone_size: .
cdr3_aa: CASSYGRVGTDTQYF
cdr3_nt: TGTGCCAGCAGTTACGGCAGGGTTGGTACAGATACGCAGTATTTT

v_call: TRBV5-8
d_call: .
j_call: TRBJ1-5
clone_size: .
cdr3_aa: CASSYATGSNQPQHF
cdr3_nt: TGTGCCAGCAGTTATGCAACAGGTTCCAATCAGCCCCAGCATTTT

v_call: TRBV5-1
d_call: .
j_call: TRBJ2-1
clone_size: .
cdr3_aa: CASKVGGADNEQFF
cdr3_nt: TGCGCCAGCAAGGTTGGAGGGGCCGACAATGAGCAGTTCTTC

v_call: TRBV2
d_call: TRBD1
j_call: TRBJ1-2
clone_size: .
cdr3_aa: CASSVAGTGVGYTF
cdr3_nt: TGTGCCAGCAGTGTAGCCGGGACAGGAGTTGGCTACACCTTC

v_call: TRBV2
d_call: TRBD1
j_call: TRBJ1-2
clone_size: .
cdr3_aa: CASSERDRAYGYTF
cdr3_nt: TGTGCCAGCAGTGAGCGGGACAGGGCCTATGGCTACACCTTC

v_call: TRBV3-1/TRBV3-2
d_call: TRBD2
j_call: TRBJ2-3
clone_size: .
cdr3_aa: CASSQEWTSGRTDTQYF
cdr3_nt: TGTGCCAGCAGCCAAGAGTGGACTAGCGGCCGCACAGATACGCAGTATTTT

v_call: TRBV6-5
d_call: .
j_call: TRBJ1-2
clone_size: .
cdr3_aa: CASRGGNYGYTF
cdr3_nt: TGTGCCAGCAGAGGAGGGAACTATGGCTACACCTTC

v_call: TRBV9
d_call: TRBD2
j_call: TRBJ2-3
clone_size: .
cdr3_aa: CASSVGSGRSADTQYF
cdr3_nt: TGTGCCAGCAGCGTAGGTAGCGGGAGAAGCGCAGATACGCAGTATTTT

v_call: TRBV6-2/TRBV6-3
d_call: .
j_call: TRBJ2-2
clone_size: .
cdr3_aa: CASSYVVTGELFF
cdr3_nt: TGTGCCAGCAGTTACGTAGTAACCGGGGAGCTGTTTTTT

v_call: TRBV3-1/TRBV3-2
d_call: .
j_call: TRBJ1-4
clone_size: .
cdr3_aa: CASSFLPRGGEKLFF
cdr3_nt: TGTGCCAGCAGCTTCCTTCCCAGGGGTGGCGAAAAACTGTTTTTT

v_call: TRBV7-2
d_call: TRBD2
j_call: TRBJ2-3
clone_size: .
cdr3_aa: CASSHSGGWDTQYF
cdr3_nt: TGTGCCAGCAGCCACTCGGGGGGATGGGATACGCAGTATTTT

v_call: TRBV6-5
d_call: .
j_call: TRBJ1-1
clone_size: .
cdr3_aa: CASPPGWRNTEAFF
cdr3_nt: TGTGCCAGCCCGCCGGGGTGGAGGAACACTGAAGCTTTCTTT

v_call: TRBV7-2
d_call: .
j_call: TRBJ2-5
clone_size: .
cdr3_aa: CASSLVQQETQYF
cdr3_nt: TGTGCCAGCAGCTTAGTCCAGCAAGAGACCCAGTACTTC

v_call: TRBV6-5
d_call: TRBD2
j_call: TRBJ2-7
clone_size: .
cdr3_aa: CASSQAGEGDEQYF
cdr3_nt: TGTGCCAGCAGCCAAGCGGGAGAGGGCGACGAGCAGTACTTC

v_call: TRBV15
d_call: .
j_call: TRBJ2-6
clone_size: once
cdr3_aa: CATSTESSSASGANVLTF
cdr3_nt: TGTGCCACCAGCACCGAGAGTTCTAGCGCCTCTGGGGCCAACGTCCTGACTTTC

v_call: TRBV9
d_call: TRBD2
j_call: TRBJ2-7
clone_size: .
cdr3_aa: CASSVEGTRINEQYF
cdr3_nt: TGTGCCAGCAGCGTAGAGGGGACTAGGATTAACGAGCAGTACTTC

v_call: TRBV7-2
d_call: TRBD2
j_call: TRBJ2-7
clone_size: .
cdr3_aa: CASSPQRGTYEQYF
cdr3_nt: TGTGCCAGCAGCCCGCAGCGGGGGACCTACGAGCAGTACTTC

v_call: TRBV7-2
d_call: .
j_call: TRBJ1-1
clone_size: .
cdr3_aa: CASSWIKTGNTEAFF
cdr3_nt: TGTGCCAGCAGCTGGATAAAGACGGGGAACACTGAAGCTTTCTTT

v_call: TRBV2
d_call: .
j_call: TRBJ1-5
clone_size: .
cdr3_aa: CASSSRRANQPQHF
cdr3_nt: TGTGCCAGCAGTAGCCGGCGGGCGAATCAGCCCCAGCATTTT

v_call: TRBV5-4
d_call: .
j_call: TRBJ1-2
clone_size: few
cdr3_aa: CASAGPSGYTF
cdr3_nt: TGTGCCAGCGCGGGTCCTTCTGGCTACACCTTC

v_call: TRBV14
d_call: .
j_call: TRBJ2-7
clone_size: .
cdr3_aa: CASSRNPGNEQYF
cdr3_nt: TGTGCCAGCAGCAGGAACCCCGGGAACGAGCAGTACTTC

v_call: TRBV6-6
d_call: TRBD2
j_call: TRBJ2-2
clone_size: .
cdr3_aa: CASSHEWSGRAFGELFF
cdr3_nt: TGTGCCAGCAGTCACGAATGGAGCGGGAGGGCCTTCGGGGAGCTGTTTTTT

v_call: TRBV4-3
d_call: .
j_call: TRBJ2-7
clone_size: .
cdr3_aa: CASSQDYGRQYEQYF
cdr3_nt: TGCGCCAGCAGCCAAGATTATGGCAGGCAATACGAGCAGTACTTC

v_call: TRBV25-1
d_call: .
j_call: TRBJ2-2
clone_size: .
cdr3_aa: CASSELALTGELFF
cdr3_nt: TGTGCCAGCAGTGAACTAGCGCTTACCGGGGAGCTGTTTTTT

v_call: TRBV9
d_call: TRBD1
j_call: TRBJ2-7
clone_size: .
cdr3_aa: CASSSPGQGYEQYF
cdr3_nt: TGTGCCAGCAGCTCCCCGGGACAGGGATACGAGCAGTACTTC